The text below deals with one T cell receptor (beta chain). As yet, its antigen is unknown. The CDR3 has 16 amino acids. J was trimmed by 2 bases and V by 1 base; bases with no gene match: 4. CDR1 is LNHNV, CDR2 YYDKDF, per germline (reference sequence). This specimen belongs to a study of cytotoxic CD8 clonotypes in ibrutinib-treated CLL. Study-wide context: The patients comprised 10 to 12 relapsed/refractory and about 15 treatment-naive cases, 17 to 18 IGHV unmutated. The response samples were taken once patients had been treated for a median of about 12 months, range 6 to 36. Findings of the study overall: T-cell clonality at baseline went above that of age-matched healthy donors and rose and fell with circulating CD8+ T-cell counts. Before falling back toward baseline at progression, clonality had risen at the time of ibrutinib response.

Profiled with immunoSEQ multiplex PCR; TCRdb holds only in-frame clones, not every one. The repertoire holds about 57,000 clones, with 56% as singletons. The sequencing here drew on PBMCs, taken after 24 months of ibrutinib treatment. The receptor was derived from a human donor with chronic lymphocytic leukemia. The chain has TRBV15 and TRBJ2-5; 10 positions agree with TRBD2. CDR3 sequence: CATSRVAGGQQETQYF. The CDR3 bases are TGTGCCACCAGCAGAGTAGCGGGAGGACAACAAGAGACCCAGTACTTC.